These 27 T cell receptor beta chains came from one sample sequenced in a study of T cell changes during pregnancy in multiple sclerosis. Clones were read by immunoSEQ multiplex PCR, and TCRdb kept only the in-frame ones, dropping some. The sample yields tens of thousands of clones, 80% to 95% seen once. This specimen consisted of peripheral blood, obtained in the first trimester of pregnancy. These receptors all stem from a female donor with multiple sclerosis, enrolled in a pregnancy study.

The rearrangement joins TRBV9 to TRBJ1-2; the D gene is possibly TRBD1 (5 bases). Trimming cost V 2 bases and J 4 bases, with 6 bases left between them. CDR1 is SGDLS, CDR2 YYNGEE, per germline. The CDR3 consists of 12 residues. The CDR3 sequence is CASSVGLYGYTF. CDR3 bases: TGTGCCAGCAGCGTGGGACTCTATGGCTACACCTTC.

The rearrangement links TRBV9 to TRBJ2-1; maybe TRBD2 (7 bases). Germline V gene sequence: CDR1 SGDLS, CDR2 YYNGEE. Trimming left V 0 bases short and J 0 bases short, with 13 bases between. There are 17 residues in the CDR3. The CDR3 protein is CASSVEGGGLSYNEQFF. CDR3 sequence (DNA): TGTGCCAGCAGCGTAGAAGGCGGGGGCCTCTCCTACAATGAGCAGTTCTTC.

The rearrangement uses TRBV5-8 and TRBJ1-5; D possibly corresponds to TRBD1 (6 bases). Trimming shortened V by 2 bases and J by 2 bases, and 20 bases separated the two germline ends. Germline V lookup: CDR1 SGHTS, CDR2 YDEGEE. The CDR3 runs to 18 residues. The chain's CDR3 is CASSFLDSAPQGNQPQHF. The DNA of the CDR3 is TGTGCCAGCAGCTTCCTGGACAGTGCACCCCAAGGCAATCAGCCCCAGCATTTT.

The chain carries TRBV4-1 and TRBJ2-7; 7 positions match TRBD1. The CDR3 runs 14 residues. J lost 3 bases, V lost 0 bases, and 2 bases had no gene match. Germline CDR1 is MGHRA and CDR2 is YSYEKL. This chain's CDR3 is CASSQDTGDYEQYF. The CDR3 DNA follows: TGCGCCAGCAGCCAAGACACAGGGGACTACGAGCAGTACTTC.

This chain links TRBV5-1 with TRBJ1-2; the match to TRBD1 covers 10 bases. The CDR3 is 16 amino acids. Trimming cost V 6 bases and J 2 bases; bases outside gene matches: 10. Germline V lookup: CDR1 SGHRS, CDR2 YFSETQ. CDR3 sequence reads: CASTFSGTGVNYGYTF. The CDR3, as DNA: TGCGCCAGCACCTTCTCCGGGACAGGGGTGAACTATGGCTACACCTTC.

V usage is TRBV7-9 and J usage is TRBJ2-5, with 8 bases identical to TRBD1. Germline V gene lookup returns CDR1 SEHNR and CDR2 FQNEAQ (reference sequence). The CDR3 sequence is 16 residues long. Germline trimming cut 7 bases from V and 5 bases from J; bases unmatched to any gene: 15. The CDR3 DNA reads TGTGCCAGCACCCGCCAGCCGGGGAGACAGGGGGAGACCCAGTACTTC. Amino acids: CASTRQPGRQGETQYF.

The rearrangement uses TRBV29-1 and TRBJ2-2, with TRBD1 matching over 7 bases. Germline loops: CDR1 SQVTM, CDR2 ANQGSEA. The J segment lost 5 bases and the V segment lost 7 bases, leaving 4 bases of the junction unmatched. The CDR3 sequence is 12 residues long. CDR3: CSAHRGTGELFF. CDR3 nucleotide sequence: TGCAGCGCTCACAGGGGAACCGGGGAGCTGTTTTTT.

The rearrangement joins TRBV5-4 to TRBJ1-2, with D uncertain. CDR3 length: 17 residues. Trimming cost V 0 bases and J 1 base, with 16 bases left between them. CDR1 and CDR2 (germline): SGHNT, YYREEE (reference sequence). The chain's CDR3 is CASSLGAAGRGNYGYTF. In DNA form, the CDR3 reads TGTGCCAGCAGCTTGGGGGCCGCGGGAAGAGGTAACTATGGCTACACCTTC.

The chain uses TRBV5-5 and TRBJ1-2, with TRBD1 matching over 11 bases. V dropped 4 bases and J dropped 2; count of bases not matched to a gene: 4. The CDR3 has 15 residues. Germline lookup yields CDR1 SGHKS and CDR2 YYEKEE (reference sequence). The CDR3: CASSVGTGGNYGYTF. The CDR3 region has the DNA TGTGCCAGCAGCGTAGGGACAGGGGGGAACTATGGCTACACCTTC.

This clone was observed once. V usage is TRBV7-2 and J usage is TRBJ2-5, with a weak D call TRBD2 (5 bases). This CDR3 spans 15 amino acids. The V gene's germline CDR1 is SGHTA and CDR2 FQGNSA. Trimming took 4 bases from V and 1 from J, leaving 13 bases between them. The CDR3 loop reads CASSSRSGAQETQYF. The CDR3 bases are TGTGCCAGCAGCTCCCGAAGCGGAGCCCAAGAGACCCAGTACTTC. The variable domain in full, completed from reference TRBV7-2 and TRBJ2-5, reads GAGVSQSPSNKVTEKGKDVELRCDPISGHTALYWYRQSLGQGLEFLIYFQGNSAPDKSGLPSDRFSAERTGGSVSTLTIQRTQQEDSAVYLCASSSRSGAQETQYFGPGTRLLVL.

The chain combines TRBV7-2 with TRBJ1-1, with D possibly matching TRBD1 (6 bases). The ends were cut back, 5 bases at V and 9 bases at J, with 13 bases in the middle. In germline, CDR1 is SGHTA, CDR2 FQGNSA. The CDR3 covers 12 residues. This CDR3 reads CASSPTGTKAFF. The CDR3 DNA follows: TGTGCCAGCAGCCCAACCGGGACAAAAGCTTTCTTT.

The chain joins TRBV7-6 to TRBJ1-6, with TRBD1 matching 7 bases. The ends lost 2 bases at V and 1 base at J; junction bases unmatched: 8. Per the germline V gene, CDR1 is SGHVS and CDR2 is FNYEAQ. The CDR3 totals 18 residues. The chain's CDR3 is CASSLFAEGASYNSPLHF. Written as DNA, the CDR3 is TGTGCCAGCAGCTTATTCGCCGAGGGGGCATCCTATAATTCACCCCTCCACTTT. Together with reference TRBV7-6 and TRBJ1-6, the CDR3 gives the full variable domain: GAGVSQSPRYKVTKRGQDVALRCDPISGHVSLYWYRQALGQGPEFLTYFNYEAQQDKSGLPNDRFSAERPEGSISTLTIQRTEQRDSAMYRCASSLFAEGASYNSPLHFGNGTRLTVT.

The CDR3 spells CASSVGGLSYNEQFF. CDR3 coding DNA: TGTGCCAGCAGCGTAGGTGGACTCTCCTACAATGAGCAGTTCTTC. This chain connects TRBV9 to TRBJ2-1, with D perhaps matching TRBD2 (5 bases). The ends were cut back, 0 bases at V and 0 bases at J, with 7 bases in the middle. CDR1 and CDR2 (germline): SGDLS, YYNGEE. The CDR3 has 15 amino acids. The whole variable domain, remainder taken from reference TRBV9 and TRBJ2-1, is DSGVTQTPKHLITATGQRVTLRCSPRSGDLSVYWYQQSLDQGLQFLIQYYNGEERAKGNILERFSAQQFPDLHSELNLSSLELGDSALYFCASSVGGLSYNEQFFGPGTRLTVL.

The V call is TRBV7-2, the J call TRBJ2-7; 9 bases are shared with TRBD1. The J segment lost 2 bases and the V segment lost 5 bases, leaving 10 bases of the junction unmatched. Germline loops: CDR1 SGHTA, CDR2 FQGNSA. The CDR3 extends over 16 amino acids. CDR3 protein: CASSRGGTGSTYEQYF. CDR3 nucleotides: TGTGCCAGCAGCAGAGGCGGGACAGGGTCGACCTACGAGCAGTACTTC.

V and J are TRBV5-5 and TRBJ1-1, with 12 bases matching TRBD1. The germline CDR1 and CDR2 sequences are SGHKS and YYEKEE (reference sequence). The CDR3 length is 15 residues. With 4 bases clipped from V and 11 bases from J, the junction kept 12 bases outside the gene matches. Here the CDR3 reads CASSRGTGGWGGAFF. The CDR3 coding sequence is TGTGCCAGCAGCCGCGGGACAGGGGGCTGGGGAGGGGCTTTCTTT.

In this sample, this clone turned up once. The chain links TRBV5-8 to TRBJ2-1; TRBD1 aligns across 8 bases. V was pared by 9 bases and J by 9 bases, with 14 bases of the junction left unmatched. CDR1 and CDR2 (germline): SGHTS, YDEGEE. The CDR3 is 14 residues long. CDR3 bases: TGTGCCAACACACGGGACAGGTCCTACGGTGAGCAGTTCTTC. This sequence encodes CANTRDRSYGEQFF.

This chain links TRBV7-9 with TRBJ2-7; 8 nucleotides line up with TRBD1. Per germline, CDR1 SEHNR and CDR2 FQNEAQ (reference sequence). Losses at the gene ends were 7 bases for V and 6 bases for J; bases not matched to a gene: 11. The CDR3 spans 14 residues. CDR3 sequence: CASTTRGPVSEQYF. The CDR3 coding sequence is TGTGCCAGCACCACCAGGGGGCCCGTCTCCGAGCAGTACTTC.

The chain carries TRBV18 and TRBJ1-1; weak D call: TRBD1 (5 bases). The CDR3 is made up of 14 amino acids. In germline, CDR1 is KGHSH, CDR2 LQKENI. V lost 4 bases and J lost 3, with 12 bases in between. The CDR3 loop is CASSRDYGDTEAFF. The CDR3 DNA follows: TGTGCCAGCTCACGGGACTACGGGGACACTGAAGCTTTCTTT.

The chain recombines TRBV18 with TRBJ1-1, with D perhaps matching TRBD1 (5 bases). The germline V gene encodes CDR1 KGHSH and CDR2 LQKENI. The CDR3 runs to 15 residues. The V and J ends lost 2 bases and 1 base respectively, with 11 bases between them. Written as DNA, the CDR3 is TGTGCCAGCTCACCATTGGGGCAGACGAACACTGAAGCTTTCTTT. This codes for CASSPLGQTNTEAFF.

This clone was counted between two and nine times. The chain couples TRBV6-6 to TRBJ1-1; D perhaps matches TRBD1 (6 bases). The CDR3 is 13 residues long. The germline gives CDR1 MNHNY, CDR2 SVGAGI (reference sequence). V lost 7 bases to trimming and J lost 1 base, with 10 bases between them. The CDR3 region is CASIRQANTEAFF. Here the CDR3 DNA reads TGTGCCAGCATCAGACAGGCGAACACTGAAGCTTTCTTT.

This chain's CDR3 is CASSHGRDSKGNSPLHF. The CDR3 DNA sequence: TGCGCCAGCAGCCATGGACGGGACAGCAAAGGGAATTCACCCCTCCACTTT. V usage is TRBV5-1 and J usage is TRBJ1-6; 7 nucleotides match TRBD1. CDR1 SGHRS and CDR2 YFSETQ come from the germline V gene. The V and J ends lost 4 bases and 7 bases, in that order; junction bases with no gene match: 14. The CDR3 runs 17 residues.

This rearrangement joins TRBV7-6 to TRBJ2-7, with 9 bases aligning to TRBD2. This CDR3 is built from 14 residues. The germline CDR1 and CDR2 sequences are SGHVS and FNYEAQ. The V segment lost 5 bases and the J segment 3 bases; nucleotides outside the gene matches: 5. Written as DNA, the CDR3 is TGTGCCAGCAGCCCGCAGCGGGGGGTCTACGAGCAGTACTTC. This encodes CASSPQRGVYEQYF.

The rearrangement links TRBV6-1 to TRBJ2-2; TRBD1 matches 7 bases. The CDR3 is 15 amino acids. V lost 1 base to trimming and J lost 8 bases; unmatched junction nucleotides: 7. Per the germline V gene, CDR1 is MNHNS and CDR2 is SASEGT. Written as DNA, the CDR3 is TGTGCCAGCAGTGAAGTTACAGGGGAAAGGGGGGAGCTGTTTTTT. As protein: CASSEVTGERGELFF.

The V gene is TRBV18, the J gene TRBJ1-1; tentative D call: TRBD1 (6 bases). Per the germline V gene, CDR1 is KGHSH and CDR2 is LQKENI. V lost 0 bases, J lost 5 bases, and 16 bases lay in between. The CDR3 sequence is 16 residues long. For the CDR3, the DNA is TGTGCCAGCTCACCACCGGCAGGGGCAACTAGAACTGAAGCTTTCTTT. Protein product: CASSPPAGATRTEAFF.

This chain uses TRBV13 with TRBJ2-3; 12 nucleotides align to TRBD2. V dropped 5 bases and J dropped 3; count of bases not matched to a gene: 6. CDR1 and CDR2 from the germline V gene are PRHDT and FYEKMQ (reference sequence). This CDR3 is 16 amino acids long. The CDR3 DNA is TGTGCCAGCAGCACCCGACTAGCGGGGGTAACAGATACGCAGTATTTT. This encodes CASSTRLAGVTDTQYF.

This chain uses TRBV18 with TRBJ2-2; a weak D match, TRBD2 (5 bases). Trimming took off 4 bases at V and 3 bases at J, with 15 bases between the two ends. The CDR3 runs to 16 residues. The germline gives CDR1 KGHSH, CDR2 LQKENI. CDR3 coding DNA: TGTGCCAGCTCACGAGGACGGACTCTCCACACCGGGGAGCTGTTTTTT. The encoded protein is CASSRGRTLHTGELFF. The whole variable domain, remainder taken from reference TRBV18 and TRBJ2-2, is NAGVMQNPRHLVRRRGQEARLRCSPMKGHSHVYWYRQLPEEGLKFMVYLQKENIIDESGMPKERFSAEFPKEGPSILRIQQVVRGDSAAYFCASSRGRTLHTGELFFGEGSRLTVL.

The chain uses TRBV11-2 and TRBJ1-6, with D possibly being TRBD1 (5 bases). Germline V gene sequence: CDR1 SGHAT, CDR2 FQNNGV. The CDR3 sequence is 19 residues long. Trimming cost V 4 bases and J 8 bases, with 27 bases left between them. CDR3 sequence (DNA): TGTGCCAGCAGCTCCTTGGGCAGGGATATCGGAAACACTTATTCACCCCTCCACTTT. Residues: CASSSLGRDIGNTYSPLHF.